This T cell receptor beta chain was found in a study of blood T cell repertoires in COVID-19 (TCRdb year 2020). Notes on the research overall: Collaborator samples came from the United States, Italy and Spain and covered acute and convalescent phases of COVID-19. A freely available public database, intended as a resource for researchers studying the immune response to SARS-CoV-2, is where the repertoires were released. HLA class I and class II types, where available, came from metadata supplied by the sample provider rather than from assay-based typing. Subjects who had been exposed to COVID-19, were actively infected with it, or had recovered from it provided the deeply sampled blood TCRbeta repertoires that made up the dataset. Sample metadata almost always included a de-identified subject ID, COVID-19 status, age in years and sex. The samples were drawn from the first 160 participants of the ongoing ImmuneRACE study and from about 1,200 subjects provided by 6 global collaborators. The prospective study material was composed of cDNA or gDNA derived from T cells, B-cell-depleted T cells, or PBMCs.

General study outcomes and caveats: The quantity of clinical and demographic metadata differed by source and by participant and was supplied without curation.

TCRbeta CDR3 regions were amplified from genomic DNA using the immunoSEQ Assay, a bias-controlled multiplex PCR. For the original study's pipeline: Nucleated cell counts per sample were estimated from amplification of reference gene primers within the assay. To quantify the absolute abundance of each unique TCRbeta CDR3 rearrangement, sequence reads were collapsed and filtered. For each sample, productive Simpson clonality was calculated by taking the square root of Simpson's diversity index across productive rearrangements. TCRdb re-hosts the immuneACCESS table, in-frame sequences only. Its copies lack some clones; in the studies checked, an unresolved V gene accounts for under half of them, and the cause for the rest is not known. V and J calls and clone size are copied from that table; D and trimming were computed from the DNA. This sample lists roughly 140,000 clones; around 81% were detected once. Jointly, the top ten make up roughly 5.3% of the sample.

Concerning this clone itself: The antigen this receptor binds is unknown. Per-nucleotide qualities are absent, and no much larger clonotype sits a single base away.

The collaborating institutions used their own protocols to collect whole blood in K2EDTA tubes. Collaborator samples were shipped for TCRbeta analysis as frozen whole blood, isolated PBMCs, or DNA extracted from either sample type. The germline V gene (reference sequence) specifies GTSNPN as CDR1 and SVGIG as CDR2. V and J are truncated by 3 bases and 2 bases respectively, leaving an intervening sequence of 10 bases. The CDR3 runs 13 amino acids, cysteine and phenylalanine included. Only the CDR3 region is kept as DNA, spanning 39 bases read in frame from base 1. This sequence uses TRBV30 and TRBJ2-5; the D segment could be TRBD1, given 5 matching bases. Sequencing input: peripheral blood. The sequence was obtained from a woman aged 45-60 years with acute or convalescent COVID-19. The CDR3: CAWRRTLQETQYF. The bases are TGTGCCTGGAGAAGGACATTACAAGAGACCCAGTACTTC.